These T cell receptor beta chains were read from a single sample in a study of beta chain features in type 1 diabetes. The method was immunoSEQ multiplex PCR; TCRdb's version includes in-frame clones alone and lacks a portion of them. The data show roughly 500,000 clones, roughly 31% seen once. The source material was naive CD4+ T cells from blood. Receptor source: a man between 18 and 35 years old in good health. CDR3s include the opening cysteine and the closing phenylalanine or tryptophan. The D gene is left open where the match is weak. Size tells how often a clone was seen (once, few, many) or the class of an expanded clone, and some rows leave it out.

NA few TRBJ2-7 TRBV30 CAWSSPGEGAYEQYF TGTGCCTGGAGTTCACCGGGAGAGGGGGCCTACGAGCAGTACTTC
NA few TRBJ2-2 TRBV7-7 CASSRAGRSGELFF TGTGCCAGCAGCCGTGCCGGCCGGTCGGGGGAGCTGTTTTTT
TRBD1 NA TRBJ2-7 TRBV28 CASTLTGYEQYF TGTGCCAGCACCTTGACAGGGTACGAGCAGTACTTC
TRBD1 few TRBJ1-1 TRBV6-1 CASNRQGIAEAFF TGTGCCAGCAACCGACAGGGGATAGCTGAAGCTTTCTTT
NA NA TRBJ2-6 TRBV27 CASSLNRESGANVLTF TGTGCCAGCAGTCTAAACAGGGAATCAGGGGCCAACGTCCTGACTTTC
TRBD2 few TRBJ2-5 TRBV7-2 CASSVGLAGQETQYF TGTGCCAGCAGCGTGGGACTAGCGGGCCAAGAGACCCAGTACTTC
TRBD1 NA TRBJ2-1 TRBV5-1 CASSFDRAGNEQFF TGCGCCAGCAGCTTTGACAGGGCAGGCAATGAGCAGTTCTTC
NA NA TRBJ2-1 TRBV2 CASSEGFRDNEQFF TGTGCCAGCAGTGAAGGTTTTCGGGACAATGAGCAGTTCTTC
NA few TRBJ1-2 TRBV25-1 CASSNVGLEGYTF TGTGCCAGCTCTAACGTTGGGCTGGAAGGCTACACCTTC
NA NA TRBJ2-4 TRBV5-1 CASSRPFAGNIQYF TGCGCCAGCAGCCGCCCGTTTGCGGGGAACATTCAGTACTTC
NA NA TRBJ1-1 TRBV5-1 CASSLDSVNTEAFF TGCGCCAGCAGCTTGGACAGCGTGAACACTGAAGCTTTCTTT
TRBD1 NA TRBJ1-5 TRBV10-3 CAISETDRVRDQPQHF TGTGCCATCAGTGAGACAGACAGGGTCCGCGATCAGCCCCAGCATTTT
TRBD1 once TRBJ2-7 TRBV28 CATHPGTAYSYEQYF TGTGCCACCCATCCCGGGACAGCCTACTCCTACGAGCAGTACTTC
TRBD2 NA TRBJ2-1 TRBV9 CASSVTSGNYNEQFF TGTGCCAGCAGCGTTACTAGCGGGAACTACAATGAGCAGTTCTTC
NA few TRBJ1-1 TRBV14 CASSQAGDLFTEAFF TGTGCCAGCAGCCAGGCAGGGGACCTCTTCACTGAAGCTTTCTTT
NA NA TRBJ2-2 TRBV30 CLGFPGTGELFF TGTCTCGGTTTCCCGGGAACCGGGGAGCTGTTTTTT
NA NA TRBJ2-2 TRBV29-1 CSVGDFGATGELFF TGCAGCGTAGGGGATTTTGGGGCCACCGGGGAGCTGTTTTTT
NA NA TRBJ2-7 TRBV27 CASSPIGVTYEQYF TGTGCCAGCAGTCCCATCGGAGTGACCTACGAGCAGTACTTC
NA NA TRBJ2-5 TRBV7-6 CASSLAQKETQYF TGTGCCAGCAGCTTAGCACAGAAAGAGACCCAGTACTTC
NA few TRBJ2-7 TRBV25-1 CASSEYPPYEQYF TGTGCCAGCAGTGAATATCCCCCGTACGAGCAGTACTTC
TRBD1 NA TRBJ1-2 TRBV9 CASSPTGGEVAGYTF TGTGCCAGCAGCCCGACAGGGGGCGAGGTTGCCGGCTACACCTTC
TRBD2 NA TRBJ2-3 TRBV7-2 CASSSGLAGGEDTQYF TGTGCCAGCAGCTCAGGGCTAGCGGGAGGCGAAGATACGCAGTATTTT
NA NA TRBJ2-4 TRBV15 CATSKRKDSKNIQYF TGTGCCACCAGCAAGAGGAAGGATTCCAAAAACATTCAGTACTTC